One sample yielded the 19 T cell receptor beta chains listed below, sequenced in a study of T cells after yellow fever vaccination. In TCRdb, the 5' RACE reads were re-called with MiXCR into one record per CDR3 protein. The data contain under 250,000 distinct CDR3 sequences, more than 3% of them singletons. Sequences were derived from CD4+ T cells sorted from PBMCs, sampled 10 days after the yellow fever booster vaccination. The receptors here all came from a man between 18 and 29 years old who received the YFV17D yellow fever vaccine.

This clonotype was observed many times. The gene calls are TRBV20-1 and TRBJ2-1, with D perhaps matching TRBD1 (5 bases). The CDR3 consists of 12 residues. V was shortened by 3 bases and J by 7 bases, with 10 bases between the two germline ends. Germline CDR1 reads DFQATT; CDR2 reads SNEGSKA (reference sequence). Here the CDR3 reads CSASGGANEQFF. CDR3 coding DNA: TGCAGTGCTAGCGGTGGGGCAAATGAGCAGTTCTTC.

In DNA, the CDR3 is TGTGCCAGCTCCCCGGGCCCCCGAAATACGCAGTATTTT. This sequence encodes CASSPGPRNTQYF. This chain uses TRBV18 with TRBJ2-3; D call uncertain. Trimming left V 6 bases short and J 7 bases short, with 14 bases between. CDR3 size: 13 residues. Germline CDR1 is KGHSH and CDR2 is LQKENI.

The chain combines TRBV5-4 with TRBJ1-6; no clear D gene. Per the germline V gene, CDR1 is SGHNT and CDR2 is YYREEE (reference sequence). V was pared by 2 bases and J by 11 bases, with 14 bases between. CDR3 length: 14 residues. CDR3 residues: CASSFTLVGAPLHF. The CDR3 DNA sequence: TGTGCCAGCAGCTTTACCCTCGTTGGGGCACCCCTCCACTTT.

This clonotype was counted many times. The chain recombines TRBV4-1 with TRBJ2-1; D is unresolved. In germline, CDR1 is MGHRA, CDR2 YSYEKL. V lost 0 bases and J lost 10, with 7 bases in between. The length of the CDR3 is 12 residues. In DNA, the CDR3 is TGCGCCAGCAGCCAAGATCTGCGGGAGCAGTTCTTC. It specifies CASSQDLREQFF.

This clonotype was counted between two and nine times. V gene TRBV12-3 or TRBV12-4 combines with J gene TRBJ1-2, with 8 bases identical to TRBD1. The length of the CDR3 is 15 residues. Unmatched junction bases numbered 9, after V lost 6 bases and J lost 3 bases. CDR3 nucleotides: TGTGCCAGCAGCCGCCGGACAGGGCCCTACTATGGCTACACCTTC. It specifies CASSRRTGPYYGYTF.

This clonotype was picked up a small number of times. This rearrangement joins TRBV5-4 to TRBJ2-1, with TRBD1 matching over 8 bases. This CDR3 region has 14 residues. The junction had 8 bases not matched to a gene; V was cut back by 4 bases and J by 8 bases. Germline lookup yields CDR1 SGHNT and CDR2 YYREEE (reference sequence). The CDR3 DNA follows: TGTGCCAGCAGCCCAGGGGGCGCTTTCCATGAGCAGTTCTTC. Translating gives CASSPGGAFHEQFF.

This clonotype was counted only a few times. This chain links TRBV5-1 with TRBJ1-2; TRBD1 matches at 8 bases. Germline V gives CDR1 SGHRS, CDR2 YFSETQ. The CDR3 has 20 amino acids. V shed 3 bases, J shed 0 bases, and the junction held 19 bases outside the gene matches. Here the CDR3 DNA reads TGCGCCAGCAGCTCATATCCGGGACAGGTCCTCCGTAGAACTAACTATGGCTACACCTTC. Translated, it gives CASSSYPGQVLRRTNYGYTF.

This clonotype was picked up many times. The V gene is TRBV29-1, the J gene TRBJ2-1; tentatively, D is TRBD1 or TRBD2 (6 bases each). The CDR3 covers 17 residues. Per germline, CDR1 SQVTM and CDR2 ANQGSEA. V was shortened by 0 bases and J by 0 bases, with 15 bases between the two germline ends. The CDR3 DNA sequence: TGCAGCGTTGAAGATCTGGGGGGCTCCAGCTCCTACAATGAGCAGTTCTTC. Its translation is CSVEDLGGSSSYNEQFF.

This clonotype was counted at least ten times. The CDR3 DNA reads TGTGCCAGCAGGACCGGGTTCCCGAACACCGGGGAGCTGTTTTTT. This gives the protein CASRTGFPNTGELFF. The chain carries TRBV12-3 or TRBV12-4 and TRBJ2-2; no clear D gene. V shed 6 bases and J shed 0 bases, with 11 bases lying between them. There are 15 residues in the CDR3.

This chain uses TRBV20-1 with TRBJ1-1, with 7 bases fitting TRBD1. Trimming removed 1 base from V and 3 bases from J; junction bases left unmatched: 8. This CDR3 is 15 amino acids long. Germline V CDR1 and CDR2: DFQATT, SNEGSKA (reference sequence). CDR3 DNA sequence: TGCAGTGCTAGAGTGGCAGGGGGGAGGGACACTGAAGCTTTCTTT. Translation: CSARVAGGRDTEAFF.

This clonotype occurred a few times. The V gene is TRBV19, the J gene TRBJ2-2; the D gene is possibly TRBD1 (6 bases). V was pared by 5 bases and J by 2 bases, with 12 bases between. This CDR3 has 15 residues. Germline loops: CDR1 LNHDA, CDR2 SQIVND (reference sequence). CDR3 coding DNA: TGTGCCAGTAGTGCCGGGACAACCAACACCGGGGAGCTGTTTTTT. Its translation: CASSAGTTNTGELFF.

V usage is TRBV20-1 and J usage is TRBJ1-6; possible D gene TRBD1, 6 bases. The V end lost 7 bases, the J end lost 6 bases, and 19 bases lay between the germline ends. The CDR3 contains 15 residues. Germline loops: CDR1 DFQATT, CDR2 SNEGSKA (reference sequence). CDR3 sequence: CSVRGWDTINSPLHF. The CDR3 DNA reads TGCAGTGTTCGAGGTTGGGACACGATTAATTCACCCCTCCACTTT.

This clonotype turned up a few times. V is TRBV7-2 and J is TRBJ2-7; 7 bases agree with TRBD1. The J segment lost 6 bases and the V segment lost 5 bases, leaving 7 bases of the junction unmatched. This CDR3 spans 13 amino acids. The germline V gene encodes CDR1 SGHTA and CDR2 FQGNSA. The CDR3 region is CASSQQGLSEQYF. CDR3 coding DNA: TGTGCCAGCAGCCAACAGGGGCTTAGCGAGCAGTACTTC.

The table lists this clonotype with many counts. This sequence joins TRBV29-1 and TRBJ2-3, with D tentatively TRBD1 (6 bases). Trimming took off 6 bases at V and 1 base at J, with 17 bases between the two ends. This CDR3 is 15 amino acids long. The V gene's germline CDR1 is SQVTM and CDR2 ANQGSEA. The CDR3 nucleotides are TGCAGCGTCACGGGGCAGGGGCCTGGCACAGATACGCAGTATTTT. Residues: CSVTGQGPGTDTQYF.

This clonotype was counted only a few times. The rearrangement joins TRBV4-2 to TRBJ2-1; D gene unclear. V lost 0 bases and J lost 8, with 17 bases in between. CDR1 is LGHNA and CDR2 is YNFKEQ in the germline V gene. This CDR3 is built from 16 residues. This CDR3 reads CASSQEYGRHRDEQFF. The CDR3 DNA reads as TGTGCCAGCAGCCAAGAATATGGACGGCACCGCGATGAGCAGTTCTTC.

This clonotype was counted many times. The chain combines TRBV10-3 with TRBJ1-1; D not resolved. The V and J ends lost 6 bases and 1 base respectively, with 9 bases between them. CDR3 length: 13 residues. Germline V gene sequence: CDR1 ENHRY, CDR2 SYGVKD. CDR3 bases: TGTGCCATCAGGCGACCCCGGAACACTGAAGCTTTCTTT. Its translation is CAIRRPRNTEAFF.

Ten or more counts support this clonotype. The gene calls are TRBV15 and TRBJ2-3; the D is unclear. Germline CDR1 LNHNV, CDR2 YYDKDF (reference sequence). Trimming cost V 1 base and J 3 bases, with 5 bases left between them. CDR3 length equals 13 residues. CDR3 in amino acids: CATSRGLTDTQYF. The CDR3 DNA sequence: TGTGCCACCAGCAGAGGACTGACAGATACGCAGTATTTT.

This clonotype was seen ten or more times. The rearrangement uses TRBV12-3 or TRBV12-4 and TRBJ2-5, with a tentative D call TRBD2 (5 bases). V lost 8 bases to trimming and J lost 2 bases, with 9 bases between them. The CDR3 covers 12 residues. Here the CDR3 reads CASRRGQETQYF. The CDR3 region has the DNA TGTGCCAGCCGCCGCGGGCAAGAGACCCAGTACTTC.

Many counts were recorded for this clonotype. This chain connects TRBV5-1 to TRBJ1-1, with D possibly matching TRBD1 (5 bases). Per germline, CDR1 SGHRS and CDR2 YFSETQ. V was clipped by 4 bases and J by 7 bases, with 17 bases between them. This CDR3 spans 14 amino acids. CDR3 loop: CASSIGRVGYEAFF. The CDR3 bases are TGCGCCAGCAGCATAGGCAGGGTCGGCTATGAAGCTTTCTTT.